These 5 T cell receptor beta chains were all obtained from the same sample, sequenced in a study of blood T cell repertoires in COVID-19 (dated by TCRdb to about 2020). Libraries were prepared through the immunoSEQ multiplex PCR assay. TCRdb provides this immuneACCESS table in a form limited to in-frame rearrangements. Some clones are lacking; in checked studies, under half of them reflect an unresolved V gene, and why the rest are absent is not known. The table for this sample lists tens of thousands of clones; 89% of them were counted only once. Less than 3% of the sample is taken by the ten largest. Material: peripheral blood. All receptors come from a man over 45 with COVID-19, enrolled during active disease.

This sequence joins TRBV27 and TRBJ1-5, with D possibly TRBD1 on 5 matching bases. Looked up from germline, CDR1 is MNHEY and CDR2 is SMNVEV (reference sequence). V lost 0 bases and J lost 6, with 9 bases in between. This CDR3 is 14 amino acids long. As DNA, the CDR3 is TGTGCCAGCAGTTTATCCCAGGGCGGTCAGCCCCAGCATTTT. Residues: CASSLSQGGQPQHF.

The chain is built from TRBV7-2 and TRBJ1-1; no clear D. The V gene's germline CDR1 is SGHTA and CDR2 FQGNSA. The CDR3 is made up of 13 amino acids. V was pared by 5 bases and J by 0 bases, with 7 bases between. This chain's CDR3 is CASSPPVNTEAFF. CDR3 bases: TGTGCCAGCAGCCCCCCCGTGAACACTGAAGCTTTCTTT.

The V call is TRBV4-2, the J call TRBJ1-2; D is unclear. The CDR3 sequence is 15 residues long. Germline lookup yields CDR1 LGHNA and CDR2 YNFKEQ. V shed 2 bases and J shed 9 bases, with 19 bases lying between them. CDR3 bases: TGTGCCAGCAGCCAAATATCCGGGTTTCAGTATCGCTACACCTTC. The encoded protein is CASSQISGFQYRYTF.

The chain has TRBV18 and TRBJ2-1; no clear D. This CDR3 contains 14 residues. V lost 3 bases to trimming and J lost 7 bases, with 13 bases between them. The germline gives CDR1 KGHSH, CDR2 LQKENI. The CDR3 spells CASSPYLEGNEQFF. The CDR3 DNA is TGTGCCAGCTCACCTTATCTAGAAGGTAATGAGCAGTTCTTC.

This chain links TRBV7-9 with TRBJ1-5; D is undetermined. The V gene lost 0 bases and the J gene lost 4 bases, with 7 bases spanning the gap. Germline assignment: CDR1 SEHNR and CDR2 FQNEAQ (reference sequence). The CDR3 covers 14 residues. The chain's CDR3 is CASSLASGNQPQHF. CDR3 DNA: TGTGCCAGCAGCTTAGCGTCCGGGAATCAGCCCCAGCATTTT.